These T cell receptor beta chains were read from a single sample in a study of blood T cell repertoires in COVID-19. Here immunoSEQ multiplex PCR was the method, and the copy in TCRdb shows in-frame clones only, minus some. The table has about 210,000 clones, 89% seen once. Sequencing input: peripheral blood. These TCRs come from a middle-aged woman with acute or convalescent COVID-19. CDR3s include the opening cysteine and the closing phenylalanine or tryptophan. D genes are given only for firm matches. Clone size is given for some rows only: seen once, a few or many times, or a class if the clone is expanded.

D: TRBD1; J: TRBJ1-4; size: .; V: TRBV9; CDR3: CASSATDREKLFF; DNA: TGTGCCAGCAGCGCTACGGACAGGGAAAAACTGTTTTTT
D: .; J: TRBJ1-2; size: .; V: TRBV18; CDR3: CASSPMDSAINYGYTF; DNA: TGTGCCAGCTCACCTATGGACAGCGCTATTAACTATGGCTACACCTTC
D: .; J: TRBJ1-1; size: .; V: TRBV24-1; CDR3: CATKDNFMNTEAFF; DNA: TGTGCCACCAAGGACAACTTCATGAACACTGAAGCTTTCTTT
D: .; J: TRBJ1-2; size: .; V: TRBV5-4; CDR3: CASSLLGGLSGYTF; DNA: TGTGCCAGCAGCCTATTGGGGGGGCTTAGCGGCTACACCTTC
D: TRBD2; J: TRBJ2-3; size: .; V: TRBV9; CDR3: CASSGYGLAGGDTQYF; DNA: TGTGCCAGCAGCGGATACGGACTAGCGGGGGGTGATACGCAGTATTTT
D: TRBD1; J: TRBJ1-1; size: .; V: TRBV10-3; CDR3: CAISEPGTGGRAFF; DNA: TGTGCCATCAGTGAGCCTGGGACAGGAGGAAGGGCTTTCTTT
D: .; J: TRBJ1-1; size: .; V: TRBV9; CDR3: CASKRAETEAFF; DNA: TGTGCCAGCAAGAGGGCTGAGACTGAAGCTTTCTTT
D: .; J: TRBJ1-2; size: once; V: TRBV19; CDR3: CASRTGPNNYGYTF; DNA: TGTGCCAGCCGCACAGGGCCGAATAACTATGGCTACACCTTC
D: .; J: TRBJ1-1; size: .; V: TRBV24-1; CDR3: CATSQGHLGNTEAFF; DNA: TGTGCCACCAGTCAGGGACACCTTGGGAACACTGAAGCTTTCTTT
D: .; J: TRBJ1-6; size: .; V: TRBV19; CDR3: CASSLAWNSPLHF; DNA: TGTGCCAGTAGTTTGGCCTGGAATTCACCCCTCCACTTT
D: TRBD2; J: TRBJ2-3; size: .; V: TRBV4-1; CDR3: CASRGLAGGTDTQYF; DNA: TGCGCCAGCAGGGGACTAGCGGGGGGCACAGATACGCAGTATTTT
D: .; J: TRBJ1-1; size: .; V: TRBV19; CDR3: CASSPGTMNTEAFF; DNA: TGTGCCAGTAGCCCCGGGACAATGAACACTGAAGCTTTCTTT
D: .; J: TRBJ1-1; size: .; V: TRBV6-2/TRBV6-3; CDR3: CASSYSFGGTEAFF; DNA: TGTGCCAGCAGTTACTCTTTTGGGGGGACTGAAGCTTTCTTT
D: TRBD1; J: TRBJ1-1; size: .; V: TRBV2; CDR3: CASSEGGTGIMNTEAFF; DNA: TGTGCCAGCAGTGAAGGTGGGACAGGGATCATGAACACTGAAGCTTTCTTT
D: .; J: TRBJ1-3; size: .; V: TRBV30; CDR3: CAWSLGQGNTIYF; DNA: TGTGCCTGGAGTTTAGGACAGGGAAACACCATATATTTT
D: .; J: TRBJ1-5; size: .; V: TRBV2; CDR3: CASASARVRSEDQPQHF; DNA: TGTGCCAGCGCCTCGGCCCGAGTCAGATCCGAGGATCAGCCCCAGCATTTT
D: TRBD2; J: TRBJ2-5; size: once; V: TRBV19; CDR3: CASHSGGAGETQYF; DNA: TGTGCCAGCCATAGCGGGGGGGCCGGGGAGACCCAGTACTTC
D: TRBD2; J: TRBJ2-2; size: .; V: TRBV7-3; CDR3: CASSPGGGLRNTGELFF; DNA: TGTGCCAGCAGCCCAGGCGGGGGACTTCGGAACACCGGGGAGCTGTTTTTT
D: TRBD1; J: TRBJ1-5; size: few; V: TRBV19; CDR3: CASSTDRAGQPQHF; DNA: TGTGCCAGTAGCACTGACAGGGCGGGTCAGCCCCAGCATTTT
D: .; J: TRBJ1-2; size: .; V: TRBV24-1; CDR3: CATSDTRWGEDGYTF; DNA: TGTGCCACCAGTGACACCCGGTGGGGGGAGGATGGCTACACCTTC
D: TRBD1; J: TRBJ1-2; size: once; V: TRBV7-9; CDR3: CASSLPGTGAAGYTF; DNA: TGTGCCAGCAGCTTACCGGGGACAGGGGCCGCTGGCTACACCTTC
D: TRBD1; J: TRBJ1-4; size: .; V: TRBV7-2; CDR3: CASSFPPRTGSATNEKLFF; DNA: TGTGCCAGCAGCTTTCCCCCCCGGACAGGGAGTGCAACTAATGAAAAACTGTTTTTT
D: .; J: TRBJ1-5; size: .; V: TRBV2; CDR3: CASKPQGGGNQPQHF; DNA: TGTGCCAGCAAACCCCAAGGGGGGGGCAATCAGCCCCAGCATTTT
D: .; J: TRBJ1-3; size: .; V: TRBV30; CDR3: CAWSSTGHSGNTIYF; DNA: TGTGCCTGGAGTTCAACAGGACACTCTGGAAACACCATATATTTT
D: TRBD1; J: TRBJ2-2; size: .; V: TRBV6-1; CDR3: CASSESPGTGPRTGELFF; DNA: TGTGCCAGCAGTGAAAGTCCCGGGACAGGCCCTAGGACCGGGGAGCTGTTTTTT
D: TRBD1; J: TRBJ1-4; size: .; V: TRBV5-1; CDR3: CASSLGATGAGNEKLFF; DNA: TGCGCCAGCAGCTTGGGGGCCACAGGGGCCGGTAATGAAAAACTGTTTTTT
D: TRBD1; J: TRBJ2-3; size: .; V: TRBV6-5; CDR3: CASTRQGARDTQYF; DNA: TGTGCCAGCACACGACAGGGGGCTAGAGATACGCAGTATTTT
D: .; J: TRBJ1-2; size: few; V: TRBV5-1; CDR3: CASSPSAESHSYGYTF; DNA: TGCGCCAGCAGCCCCTCGGCGGAGAGTCATAGCTATGGCTACACCTTC
D: TRBD1; J: TRBJ1-2; size: .; V: TRBV7-8; CDR3: CASSPDRGNYGYTF; DNA: TGTGCCAGCAGCCCGGACAGGGGAAACTATGGCTACACCTTC
D: TRBD1; J: TRBJ2-4; size: once; V: TRBV7-3; CDR3: CASSSGGTGLAKNIQYF; DNA: TGTGCCAGCAGCTCAGGGGGGACAGGGCTAGCCAAAAACATTCAGTACTTC
D: TRBD1; J: TRBJ1-3; size: .; V: TRBV2; CDR3: CASSTTGGGNTIYF; DNA: TGTGCCAGCAGTACTACAGGGGGTGGAAACACCATATATTTT
D: TRBD1; J: TRBJ1-2; size: .; V: TRBV11-2; CDR3: CASRNRGSGHGYTF; DNA: TGTGCCAGTAGGAACAGGGGGAGCGGCCACGGCTACACCTTC
D: .; J: TRBJ1-5; size: .; V: TRBV11-2; CDR3: CASSLLGQNNQPQHF; DNA: TGTGCCAGCAGCTTACTAGGACAGAACAATCAGCCCCAGCATTTT
D: .; J: TRBJ2-2; size: once; V: TRBV6-5; CDR3: CASSYSGGNTGELFF; DNA: TGTGCCAGCAGTTACTCCGGGGGGAACACCGGGGAGCTGTTTTTT
D: TRBD1; J: TRBJ2-3; size: .; V: TRBV2; CDR3: CASSEDRQPTDTQYF; DNA: TGTGCCAGCAGTGAGGACAGGCAGCCCACAGATACGCAGTATTTT
D: TRBD1; J: TRBJ1-5; size: .; V: TRBV19; CDR3: CASSPRTGGYNQPQHF; DNA: TGTGCCAGTAGTCCCCGGACAGGGGGCTATAATCAGCCCCAGCATTTT
D: .; J: TRBJ1-2; size: few; V: TRBV5-1; CDR3: CASSLGQQANYGYTF; DNA: TGCGCCAGCAGCTTAGGACAGCAAGCTAACTATGGCTACACCTTC
D: TRBD1; J: TRBJ2-5; size: .; V: TRBV28; CDR3: CASKTGGWGTQYF; DNA: TGTGCCAGTAAGACAGGGGGCTGGGGGACCCAGTACTTC
D: .; J: TRBJ2-3; size: .; V: TRBV4-1; CDR3: CASSPKEASFTDTQYF; DNA: TGCGCCAGCAGCCCCAAGGAAGCGTCATTTACAGATACGCAGTATTTT
D: .; J: TRBJ1-5; size: .; V: TRBV16; CDR3: CASSQSPGNQPQHF; DNA: TGTGCCAGCAGCCAATCCCCGGGAAATCAGCCCCAGCATTTT